The 17 T cell receptor beta chains listed next were all sequenced from one sample in a study of shared clonotypes between healthy human individuals. TCRdb keeps only in-frame clones here, not all; method: immunoSEQ multiplex PCR. This table holds fewer than 2.5 million clones, 90% to 95% found once. Sequenced sample: naive CD4+ T cells from PBMCs. Subset of the sample: CD45RA+ positively selected. All receptors derive from a man aged 18 to 30 in good health. Some clones in this sample may be carry-over from other donors' samples.

The chain uses TRBV27 and TRBJ2-5, with 8 bases fitting TRBD2. Germline CDR1 is MNHEY and CDR2 is SMNVEV (reference sequence). The CDR3 is 15 residues long. V lost 5 bases to trimming and J lost 5 bases; unmatched junction nucleotides: 10. The CDR3 DNA is TGTGCCAGCAGTCTGACAGCGGGAGCATGGGAGACCCAGTACTTC. Translated: CASSLTAGAWETQYF.

Here the CDR3 DNA reads TGTGCCAGTAGTAGGGGGACTAGCGGGAGAATTCGGAATGAGCAGTTCTTC. Amino acids: CASSRGTSGRIRNEQFF. This chain joins TRBV19 and TRBJ2-1, with 14 bases that match TRBD2. V trimming: 4 bases; J trimming: 7 bases; junction bases outside the gene matches: 9. The CDR3 sequence is 17 residues long. Germline-derived CDR1 and CDR2 are LNHDA and SQIVND (reference sequence).

The rearrangement joins TRBV2 to TRBJ1-1; D is unresolved. Germline loops: CDR1 SNHLY, CDR2 FYNNEI. CDR3 length: 15 residues. Trimming removed 6 bases from V and 5 bases from J, with 19 bases in between. The CDR3: CASRKMDGGWTEAFF. In DNA form, the CDR3 reads TGTGCCAGCAGGAAAATGGACGGCGGTTGGACTGAAGCTTTCTTT.

DNA for the CDR3: TGTGCCAGCTCACCCTTCCTAGCGGGGCCCTACGAGCAGTACTTC. Protein: CASSPFLAGPYEQYF. J is TRBJ2-7 and V is TRBV18, with 9 bases lining up with TRBD2. CDR3 length: 15 amino acids. Germline V gene lookup returns CDR1 KGHSH and CDR2 LQKENI. V lost 3 bases and J lost 2; bases outside the gene matches: 5.

This chain uses TRBV2 with TRBJ2-6; TRBD1 is a possible D gene (5 bases). CDR1 and CDR2 from the germline V gene are SNHLY and FYNNEI. The CDR3 is 15 amino acids. V lost 6 bases to trimming and J lost 2 bases, with 11 bases between them. The CDR3 DNA follows: TGTGCCAGCAGCGGAACAGGTGCTGGGGCCAACGTCCTGACTTTC. Its protein product is CASSGTGAGANVLTF.

The chain couples TRBV9 to TRBJ1-1, with a possible D match to TRBD1 (5 bases). V was cut by 2 bases and J by 1 base, with 9 bases left in between. The CDR3 length is 14 residues. Germline CDR1 reads SGDLS; CDR2 reads YYNGEE. The CDR3 protein is CASSVRDQNTEAFF. The CDR3 DNA is TGTGCCAGCAGCGTCCGGGACCAGAACACTGAAGCTTTCTTT. The entire variable domain, with the rest obtained from reference TRBV9 and TRBJ1-1, is as follows: DSGVTQTPKHLITATGQRVTLRCSPRSGDLSVYWYQQSLDQGLQFLIQYYNGEERAKGNILERFSAQQFPDLHSELNLSSLELGDSALYFCASSVRDQNTEAFFGQGTRLTVV.

Comment on this clone: The sample carries other DNA sequences with the same CDR3. The CDR3 DNA sequence: TGTGCCAGCAGCTTGGGTACAGCTTCCTACGAGCAGTACTTC. It yields the protein CASSLGTASYEQYF. J is TRBJ2-7 and V is TRBV5-5; D uncertain. V gave up 0 bases and J gave up 1 base, with 8 bases separating them. This CDR3 has 14 residues. From germline, CDR1 is SGHKS and CDR2 YYEKEE (reference sequence).

The chain carries TRBV2 and TRBJ2-2; TRBD2 matches 8 bases. The V segment lost 5 bases and the J segment 4 bases; nucleotides outside the gene matches: 9. The CDR3 length is 16 residues. Germline-derived CDR1 and CDR2 are SNHLY and FYNNEI. The CDR3 is CASSHDSGKGTGELFF. For the CDR3, the DNA is TGTGCCAGCAGTCACGATAGCGGGAAGGGCACCGGGGAGCTGTTTTTT.

The chain combines TRBV7-9 with TRBJ2-6; D gene uncertain. This CDR3 is built from 16 residues. V lost 5 bases and J lost 0, with 11 bases in between. Germline CDR1 and CDR2: SEHNR and FQNEAQ (reference sequence). The CDR3 reads CASSERTVSGANVLTF. CDR3 sequence (DNA): TGTGCCAGCAGCGAACGGACGGTCTCTGGGGCCAACGTCCTGACTTTC.

The chain combines TRBV28 with TRBJ1-2, with a weak D call TRBD1 (5 bases). CDR3 size: 14 residues. The V end lost 8 bases, the J end lost 4 bases, and 17 bases lay between the germline ends. Looked up from germline, CDR1 is MDHEN and CDR2 is SYDVKM. CDR3 region: CASFPGRESYGYTF. The CDR3 nucleotides read TGTGCCAGCTTCCCGGGACGTGAGTCCTATGGCTACACCTTC.

There are a few counts of this clone. The V and J genes are TRBV7-9 and TRBJ1-1; D remains unclear. Germline lookup yields CDR1 SEHNR and CDR2 FQNEAQ (reference sequence). This CDR3 comprises 13 residues. V was shortened by 3 bases and J by 3 bases, with 8 bases between the two germline ends. The CDR3: CASSFRQDTEAFF. CDR3 sequence (DNA): TGTGCCAGCAGCTTTAGGCAGGACACTGAAGCTTTCTTT.

The chain recombines TRBV28 with TRBJ1-3; no reliable D call. V lost 7 bases and J lost 3, with 10 bases in between. Per the germline V gene, CDR1 is MDHEN and CDR2 is SYDVKM. The length of the CDR3 is 13 residues. CDR3 in amino acids: CASTIRSGNTIYF. The CDR3 DNA follows: TGTGCCAGCACCATACGAAGTGGAAACACCATATATTTT. Filled out from reference TRBV28 and TRBJ1-3, the complete variable domain reads DVKVTQSSRYLVKRTGEKVFLECVQDMDHENMFWYRQDPGLGLRLIYFSYDVKMKEKGDIPEGYSVSREKKERFSLILESASTNQTSMYLCASTIRSGNTIYFGEGSWLTVV.

The chain joins TRBV6-5 to TRBJ1-5; no clear D gene. From germline, CDR1 is MNHEY and CDR2 SVGAGI. The CDR3 loop spans 13 amino acids. V was shortened by 5 bases and J by 3 bases, with 8 bases between the two germline ends. CDR3 loop: CASSIRDNQPQHF. The CDR3 DNA follows: TGTGCCAGCAGTATCCGGGACAATCAGCCCCAGCATTTT.

V gene TRBV7-8 combines with J gene TRBJ2-1; D is perhaps TRBD1 or TRBD2 (5 bases each). The CDR3 runs 17 residues. From germline, CDR1 is SGHVS and CDR2 FQNEAQ. V lost 2 bases and J lost 8, with 22 bases in between. CDR3 bases: TGTGCCAGCAGCTTACGAAGGGACCGGGCCTGGAGTGATGAGCAGTTCTTC. This encodes CASSLRRDRAWSDEQFF.

This CDR3 reads CSEGNPHYGYTF. CDR3 DNA sequence: TGCAGCGAAGGTAATCCTCACTATGGCTACACCTTC. V gene TRBV29-1 combines with J gene TRBJ1-2; D is uncertain. The CDR3 totals 12 residues. Between the trimmed V and J ends, which lost 7 bases and 3 bases, there was a span of 12 bases. The germline V gene has CDR1 SQVTM and CDR2 ANQGSEA.

The J gene is TRBJ2-2, the V gene TRBV5-6, with 9 bases lining up with TRBD2. With 0 bases clipped from V and 4 bases from J, the junction kept 7 bases outside the gene matches. Germline V gives CDR1 SGHDT, CDR2 YYEEEE. The CDR3 is 17 amino acids. This CDR3 reads CASSLGGGRASTGELFF. CDR3 in DNA: TGTGCCAGCAGCTTGGGAGGCGGGAGGGCCAGCACCGGGGAGCTGTTTTTT. Full variable domain (missing parts from reference TRBV5-6 and TRBJ2-2): DAGVTQSPTHLIKTRGQQVTLRCSPKSGHDTVSWYQQALGQGPQFIFQYYEEEERQRGNFPDRFSGHQFPNYSSELNVNALLLGDSALYLCASSLGGGRASTGELFFGEGSRLTVL.

The V and J genes are TRBV6-6 and TRBJ2-2, with 8 bases matching TRBD2. The CDR3 extends over 15 amino acids. V was clipped by 4 bases and J by 6 bases; unmatched bases: 7. Germline lookup yields CDR1 MNHNY and CDR2 SVGAGI (reference sequence). This CDR3 is CASSSTGGVAGELFF. The CDR3 DNA reads TGTGCCAGCAGTTCCACGGGGGGGGTTGCCGGGGAGCTGTTTTTT.